This T cell receptor (beta chain) was identified in a study of T cell responses to AZD1222 COVID-19 vaccine. At the level of the study: Second-dose intervals of approximately 4 or approximately 12 weeks were pooled. Broader study findings: A reported finding is that nearly half of spike-specific TCRs target unmutated variant regions. Scientists sampled the repertoires only once the peak T cell response had passed. Just a handful of people given AZD1222 tested seropositive at baseline.

In the case of this clone: Its antigen is still unknown.

The CDR3 extends over 14 amino acids. Germline V gene lookup returns CDR1 LGHDT and CDR2 YNNKEL (reference sequence). Unmatched junction bases numbered 4, after V lost 3 bases and J lost 3 bases. Produced via immunoSEQ multiplex PCR; TCRdb's table is partial and in-frame only. The data show some 150,000 clones, about 92% seen once. The chain links TRBV3-1 (or the pseudogene TRBV3-2) to TRBJ2-7; 8 bases are a match to TRBD2. The sequence was collected from an adult in good health. The sample consisted of peripheral blood, taken on day 0 of AZD1222 vaccination. CDR3 coding DNA: TGTGCCAGCAGCCACTGGCGGGGGGACTACGAGCAGTACTTC. Encoded protein: CASSHWRGDYEQYF.